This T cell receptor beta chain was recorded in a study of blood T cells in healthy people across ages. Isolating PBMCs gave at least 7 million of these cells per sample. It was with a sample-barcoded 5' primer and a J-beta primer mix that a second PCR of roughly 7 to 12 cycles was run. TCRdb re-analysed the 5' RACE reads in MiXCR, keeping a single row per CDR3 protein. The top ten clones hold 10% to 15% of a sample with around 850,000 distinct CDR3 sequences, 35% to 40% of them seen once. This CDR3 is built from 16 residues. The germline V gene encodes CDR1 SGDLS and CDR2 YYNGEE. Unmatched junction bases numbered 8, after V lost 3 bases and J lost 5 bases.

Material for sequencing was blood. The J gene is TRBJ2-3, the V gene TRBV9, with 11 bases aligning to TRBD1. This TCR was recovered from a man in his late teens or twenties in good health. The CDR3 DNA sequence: TGTGCCAGCAGCGAGGCTCCGGGACAGGGGGGAGATACGCAGTATTTT. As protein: CASSEAPGQGGDTQYF.